One and the same sample provided the 23 T cell receptor beta chains below, sequenced in a study of blood T cell repertoires in COVID-19. Profiled with immunoSEQ multiplex PCR; TCRdb holds only in-frame clones, not every one. The sample gives under 200,000 clones, more than 75% of which show up once; 7.8% is in the top ten. Material: peripheral blood. The receptors shown here come from a woman aged 55 to 70 with COVID-19, enrolled during active disease.

This CDR3 is CASSSGQGAEKLFF. CDR3 nucleotide sequence: TGTGCCAGCAGTTCGGGACAGGGGGCGGAAAAACTGTTTTTT. This chain connects TRBV28 to TRBJ1-4; 12 bases align to TRBD1. Germline assignment: CDR1 MDHEN and CDR2 SYDVKM. The trim removed 4 bases at V and 8 bases at J, leaving 2 bases unmatched. The CDR3 runs to 14 residues.

The chain links TRBV5-5 to TRBJ1-4; tentatively, D is TRBD1 (6 bases). The CDR3 runs 15 residues. Trimming removed 4 bases at V and 3 bases at J, with 13 bases between. CDR1 is SGHKS and CDR2 is YYEKEE in the germline V gene (reference sequence). CDR3 nucleotide sequence: TGTGCCAGCAGCGGAAATACAGGGTCTAATGAAAAACTGTTTTTT. Translated, it gives CASSGNTGSNEKLFF.

This rearrangement joins TRBV5-1 to TRBJ1-1; 7 bases are a match to TRBD1. CDR3 length: 15 amino acids. Germline-derived CDR1 and CDR2 are SGHRS and YFSETQ. With V trimmed by 4 bases and J by 0 bases, 6 bases remained unmatched. In nucleotides, the CDR3 is TGCGCCAGCAGCGGTTACAGGGGAGTGAACACTGAAGCTTTCTTT. The encoded protein is CASSGYRGVNTEAFF.

The V gene is TRBV2, the J gene TRBJ2-7; D might be TRBD2 (6 bases). Between the trimmed V and J ends, which lost 7 bases and 0 bases, there was a span of 10 bases. The CDR3 sequence is 13 residues long. Germline V gene sequence: CDR1 SNHLY, CDR2 FYNNEI. CDR3 in DNA: TGTGCCAGCACTCGGGACTCCTCCTACGAGCAGTACTTC. It yields the protein CASTRDSSYEQYF.

This clone has just a few counts. This chain links TRBV9 with TRBJ1-2; 8 bases map to TRBD1. The V and J ends lost 0 bases and 4 bases, in that order; junction bases with no gene match: 5. This CDR3 has 15 residues. Per germline, CDR1 SGDLS and CDR2 YYNGEE. The CDR3 coding sequence is TGTGCCAGCAGCGTAGTCCAGGGGGCTGGCTATGGCTACACCTTC. Its protein is CASSVVQGAGYGYTF.

The chain carries TRBV13 and TRBJ2-1; D perhaps matches TRBD2 (5 bases). With 1 base removed from V and 4 bases from J, the gap between germline ends came to 11 bases. CDR3 length: 15 amino acids. Germline CDR1 and CDR2: PRHDT and FYEKMQ (reference sequence). The CDR3 is CASSLVPSTYNEQFF. The DNA for the CDR3 is TGTGCCAGCAGCTTAGTTCCTAGCACTTACAATGAGCAGTTCTTC.

The V and J genes are TRBV27 and TRBJ1-2; D unclear. V shed 4 bases and J shed 0 bases, with 9 bases lying between them. The germline V gene has CDR1 MNHEY and CDR2 SMNVEV (reference sequence). This CDR3 has 14 amino acids. The CDR3 sequence: CASSSVFSNYGYTF. In DNA, the CDR3 is TGTGCCAGCAGTTCAGTATTTTCTAACTATGGCTACACCTTC.

This chain uses TRBV3-1 (or the pseudogene TRBV3-2) with TRBJ2-3; 14 bases are shared with TRBD2. The length of the CDR3 is 18 residues. J was trimmed by 4 bases and V by 4 bases; bases with no gene match: 10. From germline, CDR1 is LGHDT and CDR2 YNNKEL (reference sequence). The CDR3 DNA reads as TGTGCCAGCAGCCGATTAGGGACTAGCGGGAGTAGCGCAGATACGCAGTATTTT. Amino acids: CASSRLGTSGSSADTQYF.

The count of this clone is one. The gene calls are TRBV6-4 and TRBJ2-1; D is possibly TRBD1 (5 bases). With 0 bases removed from V and 9 bases from J, the gap between germline ends came to 18 bases. The CDR3 has 16 residues. The germline gives CDR1 MRHNA, CDR2 SNTAGT. Here the CDR3 reads CASSDSWGPGLSEQFF. The DNA of the CDR3 is TGTGCCAGCAGTGACTCGTGGGGCCCCGGTTTAAGTGAGCAGTTCTTC.

The J gene is TRBJ2-1, the V gene TRBV5-1; no clear D gene. The length of the CDR3 is 17 residues. Germline V gives CDR1 SGHRS, CDR2 YFSETQ. Trimming pared 0 bases from V and 6 bases from J, leaving 19 bases between. This CDR3 is CASSLAEYMTGLNEQFF. In DNA, the CDR3 is TGCGCCAGCAGCTTGGCGGAGTATATGACGGGTCTCAATGAGCAGTTCTTC. Based on the CDR3 plus reference TRBV5-1 and TRBJ2-1, the full variable domain is KAGVTQTPRYLIKTRGQQVTLSCSPISGHRSVSWYQQTPGQGLQFLFEYFSETQRNKGNFPGRFSGRQFSNSRSEMNVSTLELGDSALYLCASSLAEYMTGLNEQFFGPGTRLTVL.

The rearrangement uses TRBV6-5 and TRBJ1-1; D possibly corresponds to TRBD1 (5 bases). Germline V gene data show CDR1 as MNHEY and CDR2 as SVGAGI. The CDR3 loop spans 14 amino acids. Between the trimmed V and J ends, which lost 8 bases and 4 bases, there was a span of 17 bases. The CDR3 sequence: CASRHGGDGTEAFF. For the CDR3, the DNA is TGTGCCAGCCGCCATGGGGGGGACGGCACTGAAGCTTTCTTT.

The chain couples TRBV6-5 to TRBJ2-3, with 9 bases identical to TRBD2. The CDR3 loop spans 15 amino acids. V shed 6 bases and J 3 bases; nucleotides not matched to a gene: 7. Looked up from germline, CDR1 is MNHEY and CDR2 is SVGAGI. The CDR3 DNA sequence: TGTGCCAGCAGGTCATATAGCGGGAGTACAGATACGCAGTATTTT. It specifies CASRSYSGSTDTQYF.

This chain links TRBV5-5 with TRBJ2-7; tentatively, D is TRBD1 (6 bases). The CDR3 loop spans 14 amino acids. From germline, CDR1 is SGHKS and CDR2 YYEKEE (reference sequence). Trimming shortened V by 2 bases and J by 4 bases, and 13 bases separated the two germline ends. CDR3: CASSFGTSPYEQYV. DNA for the CDR3: TGTGCCAGCAGCTTCGGGACAAGCCCTTACGAGCAGTACGTC.

The V call is TRBV7-3, the J call TRBJ1-4; 7 positions agree with TRBD1. J gave up 0 bases and V 4 bases, and 2 bases lay outside the gene matches. Germline V CDR1 and CDR2: SGHTA, FQGTGA. This CDR3 has 15 amino acids. CDR3 loop: CASSSTGATNEKLFF. Written as DNA, the CDR3 is TGTGCCAGCAGCTCAACAGGGGCAACTAATGAAAAACTGTTTTTT.

The rearrangement uses TRBV9 and TRBJ1-1, with no clear D. This CDR3 has 13 residues. CDR1 and CDR2 from the germline V gene are SGDLS and YYNGEE. Deletions cut 5 bases from V and 4 bases from J, with 12 bases between. The CDR3 here is CASSSDSATEAFF. The CDR3 nucleotides read TGTGCCAGCAGTTCAGACTCGGCCACTGAAGCTTTCTTT.

The chain links TRBV7-2 to TRBJ2-7, with 8 bases identical to TRBD2. This CDR3 region has 14 residues. V lost 5 bases, J lost 3 bases, and 6 bases stayed unmatched. Germline V gene sequence: CDR1 SGHTA, CDR2 FQGNSA. CDR3 region: CASSRTSGNYEQYF. CDR3 coding DNA: TGTGCCAGCAGCAGAACTAGCGGAAACTACGAGCAGTACTTC.

The rearrangement joins TRBV9 to TRBJ2-3; the D is unclear. Germline loops: CDR1 SGDLS, CDR2 YYNGEE. This CDR3 comprises 12 residues. The V and J ends lost 0 bases and 5 bases respectively, with 4 bases between them. CDR3: CASSVAVDTQYF. The CDR3 DNA reads TGTGCCAGCAGCGTAGCTGTAGATACGCAGTATTTT. The full variable domain, its missing parts supplied by reference TRBV9 and TRBJ2-3, is DSGVTQTPKHLITATGQRVTLRCSPRSGDLSVYWYQQSLDQGLQFLIQYYNGEERAKGNILERFSAQQFPDLHSELNLSSLELGDSALYFCASSVAVDTQYFGPGTRLTVL.

This chain connects TRBV4-1 to TRBJ2-1; TRBD2 is a possible D gene (7 bases). CDR1 MGHRA and CDR2 YSYEKL come from the germline V gene. The V and J ends lost 0 bases and 4 bases respectively, with 13 bases between them. This CDR3 region has 16 residues. The CDR3 loop reads CASSQERGAGYNEQFF. The DNA for the CDR3 is TGCGCCAGCAGCCAAGAACGGGGGGCAGGGTACAATGAGCAGTTCTTC.

CDR3 sequence reads: CASSPRQGPTEAFF. The CDR3 DNA follows: TGTGCCAGCAGCCCGCGACAGGGGCCCACTGAAGCTTTCTTT. This chain uses TRBV11-2 with TRBJ1-1; 8 bases map to TRBD1. V lost 5 bases and J lost 4; bases outside the gene matches: 6. CDR1 and CDR2 from the germline V gene are SGHAT and FQNNGV. This CDR3 has 14 residues.

V is TRBV9 and J is TRBJ2-1, with 13 bases aligning to TRBD2. V lost 6 bases and J lost 8; bases outside the gene matches: 8. Germline loops: CDR1 SGDLS, CDR2 YYNGEE. The CDR3 covers 15 residues. The CDR3 region is CASTEGLAGIDEQFF. The CDR3 coding sequence is TGTGCCAGCACCGAGGGACTAGCGGGAATCGATGAGCAGTTCTTC. The entire variable domain, with the rest obtained from reference TRBV9 and TRBJ2-1, is as follows: DSGVTQTPKHLITATGQRVTLRCSPRSGDLSVYWYQQSLDQGLQFLIQYYNGEERAKGNILERFSAQQFPDLHSELNLSSLELGDSALYFCASTEGLAGIDEQFFGPGTRLTVL.

The gene calls are TRBV3-1 (or the pseudogene TRBV3-2) and TRBJ2-1, with 8 bases that match TRBD2. In germline, CDR1 is LGHDT, CDR2 YNNKEL (reference sequence). The J segment lost 7 bases and the V segment lost 3 bases, leaving 8 bases of the junction unmatched. CDR3 size: 15 residues. The DNA of the CDR3 is TGTGCCAGCAGCCAGAGCGGGGGCCTCTCTAATGAGCAGTTCTTC. Protein: CASSQSGGLSNEQFF.

Only one count was recorded for this clone. The chain joins TRBV28 to TRBJ1-5; perhaps TRBD1 as D (5 bases). Germline values: CDR1 MDHEN, CDR2 SYDVKM. The V gene lost 8 bases and the J gene lost 7 bases, with 9 bases spanning the gap. This CDR3 spans 11 amino acids. CDR3 nucleotide sequence: TGTGCCAGCGGTCGGGGGCAGCCCCAGCATTTT. It translates to CASGRGQPQHF.

In DNA, the CDR3 is TGTGCCAGCAGTTTACTCCCCGCGGGGAAAAGCACAGATACGCAGTATTTT. This encodes CASSLLPAGKSTDTQYF. The chain joins TRBV28 to TRBJ2-3; D is possibly TRBD2 (6 bases). There are 17 residues in the CDR3. Per germline, CDR1 MDHEN and CDR2 SYDVKM. The ends were cut back, 2 bases at V and 0 bases at J, with 15 bases in the middle.